This T cell receptor beta chain was captured in a study of T-cell reconstitution after alpha-beta-depleted transplantation in children. General observations from the study: In patients about two months after transplant, alpha-beta T cells reportedly arose from several hundred expanded graft clones.

Concerning this clonotype itself: Its matching antigen is unknown.

Library preparation (for TCRbeta) was performed with unique molecular identifiers. TCRdb analysed the PCR reads with MiXCR anew, one entry per CDR3 protein. The repertoire includes 500,000 or so distinct CDR3 sequences, about an eighth of them detected once, and around 15% sits in the top ten. The CDR3 length is 13 residues. V was trimmed by 6 bases and J by 4 bases, leaving 15 bases between them. Germline V gives CDR1 DFQATT, CDR2 SNEGSKA (reference sequence). The receptor was isolated from a female patient aged 2-15 years who had a stem cell transplant for aplastic anemia, so the T cells may come from the graft donor. Sequenced here: PBMCs, mostly from graft donor cells, sampled 180 days after TCRalphabeta/CD19-depleted stem cell transplant. The V call is TRBV20-1, the J call TRBJ1-1; a weak D match, TRBD1 (5 bases). The CDR3 DNA reads as TGCAGTGCAAGACGGGGGTGGAGCACTGAAGCTTTCTTT. Its protein is CSARRGWSTEAFF.